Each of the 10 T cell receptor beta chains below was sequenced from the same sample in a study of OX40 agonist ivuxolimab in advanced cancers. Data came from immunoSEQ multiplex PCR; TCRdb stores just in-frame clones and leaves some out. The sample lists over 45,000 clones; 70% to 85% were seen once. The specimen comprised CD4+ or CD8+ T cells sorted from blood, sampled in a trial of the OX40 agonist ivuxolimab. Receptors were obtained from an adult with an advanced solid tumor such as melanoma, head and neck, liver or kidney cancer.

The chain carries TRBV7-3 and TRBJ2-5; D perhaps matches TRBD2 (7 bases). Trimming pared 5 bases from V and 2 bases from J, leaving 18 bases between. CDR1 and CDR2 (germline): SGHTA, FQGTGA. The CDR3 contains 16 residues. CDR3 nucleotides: TGTGCCAGCAGCGAAACTGGGCGGGGGCCGCAAGAGACCCAGTACTTC. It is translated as CASSETGRGPQETQYF.

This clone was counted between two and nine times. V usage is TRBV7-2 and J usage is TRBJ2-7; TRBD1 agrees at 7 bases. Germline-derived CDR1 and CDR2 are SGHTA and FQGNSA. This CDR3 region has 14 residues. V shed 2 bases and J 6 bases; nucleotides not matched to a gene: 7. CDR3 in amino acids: CASSLTSRTGEQYF. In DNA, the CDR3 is TGTGCCAGCAGCTTAACCTCACGGACAGGCGAGCAGTACTTC.

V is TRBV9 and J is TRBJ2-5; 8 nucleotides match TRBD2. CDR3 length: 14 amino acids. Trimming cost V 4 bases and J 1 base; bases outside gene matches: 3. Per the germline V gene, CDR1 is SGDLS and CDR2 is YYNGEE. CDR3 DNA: TGTGCCAGCAGCCCCGGGGGGGCCCAAGAGACCCAGTACTTC. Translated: CASSPGGAQETQYF.

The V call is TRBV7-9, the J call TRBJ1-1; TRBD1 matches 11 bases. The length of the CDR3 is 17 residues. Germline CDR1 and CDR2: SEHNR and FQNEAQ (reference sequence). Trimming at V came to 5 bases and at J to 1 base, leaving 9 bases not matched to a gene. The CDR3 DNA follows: TGTGCCAGCAGCCCGTTATTGGGACAGGGGGAGAACACTGAAGCTTTCTTT. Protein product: CASSPLLGQGENTEAFF.

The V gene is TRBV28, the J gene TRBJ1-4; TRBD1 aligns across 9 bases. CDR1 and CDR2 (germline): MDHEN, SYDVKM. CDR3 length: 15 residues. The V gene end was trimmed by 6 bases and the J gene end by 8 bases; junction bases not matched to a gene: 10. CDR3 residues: CASSTSGTGNEKLFF. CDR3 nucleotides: TGTGCCAGCAGCACCTCCGGGACAGGGAACGAAAAACTGTTTTTT.

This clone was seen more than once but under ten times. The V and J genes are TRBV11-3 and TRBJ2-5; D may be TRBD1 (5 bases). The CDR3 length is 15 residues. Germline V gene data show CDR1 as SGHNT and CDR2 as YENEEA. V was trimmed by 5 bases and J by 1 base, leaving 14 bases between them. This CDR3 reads CASSQSRVRQETQYF. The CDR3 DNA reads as TGTGCCAGCAGCCAAAGCAGGGTACGCCAAGAGACCCAGTACTTC.

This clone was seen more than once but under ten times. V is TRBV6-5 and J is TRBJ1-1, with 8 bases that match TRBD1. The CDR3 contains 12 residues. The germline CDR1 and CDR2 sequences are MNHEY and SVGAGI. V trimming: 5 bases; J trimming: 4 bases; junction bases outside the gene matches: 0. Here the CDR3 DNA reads TGTGCCAGCAGTGACAGGGGCACTGAAGCTTTCTTT. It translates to CASSDRGTEAFF.

CDR3 residues: CAVGRQMNTEAFF. In DNA, the CDR3 is TGTGCCGTAGGTAGACAGATGAACACTGAAGCTTTCTTT. The chain links TRBV6-6 to TRBJ1-1, with D tentatively TRBD1 (5 bases). Germline V gene sequence: CDR1 MNHNY, CDR2 SVGAGI (reference sequence). The CDR3 runs to 13 residues. V lost 11 bases and J 0 bases, leaving 13 bases between the germline ends.

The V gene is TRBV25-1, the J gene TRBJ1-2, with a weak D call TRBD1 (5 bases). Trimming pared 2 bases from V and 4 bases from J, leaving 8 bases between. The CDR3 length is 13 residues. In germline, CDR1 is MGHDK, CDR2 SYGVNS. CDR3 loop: CASSEDRIYGYTF. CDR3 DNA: TGTGCCAGCAGTGAAGACAGAATCTATGGCTACACCTTC.

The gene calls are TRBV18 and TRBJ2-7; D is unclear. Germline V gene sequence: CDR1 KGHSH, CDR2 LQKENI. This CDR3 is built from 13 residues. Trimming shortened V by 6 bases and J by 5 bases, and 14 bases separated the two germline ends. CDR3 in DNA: TGTGCCAGCTCCCCTCGGGCGCGCCACGAGCAGTACTTC. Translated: CASSPRARHEQYF.